Following are 16 T cell receptor beta chains from one sample sequenced in a study of T cell responses to AZD1222 COVID-19 vaccine. Using immunoSEQ multiplex PCR, the repertoire was profiled, and TCRdb retains in-frame clones only, with some absent. The repertoire holds about 130,000 clones, with approximately 88% as singletons. Source: peripheral blood, taken on day 0 of AZD1222 vaccination. These receptors were collected from an adult in good health.

This chain joins TRBV2 and TRBJ2-2; 7 bases match TRBD2. J gave up 7 bases and V 6 bases, and 8 bases lay outside the gene matches. The CDR3 has 14 amino acids. Germline CDR1 is SNHLY and CDR2 is FYNNEI. CDR3 amino acids: CASRSQREIGELFF. In nucleotides, the CDR3 is TGTGCCAGCAGGTCCCAGCGGGAAATCGGGGAGCTGTTTTTT.

The chain joins TRBV9 to TRBJ2-1; TRBD2 agrees at 15 bases. Germline lookup yields CDR1 SGDLS and CDR2 YYNGEE. V was pared by 1 base and J by 6 bases, with 2 bases of the junction left unmatched. The CDR3 loop spans 16 amino acids. CDR3 sequence (DNA): TGTGCCAGCAGCGTAAGGACTAGCGGGAGGGTCAATGAGCAGTTCTTC. It is translated as CASSVRTSGRVNEQFF.

The V call is TRBV12-3 or TRBV12-4, the J call TRBJ1-5, with 8 bases aligning to TRBD1. This CDR3 comprises 13 residues. Trimming cost V 7 bases and J 7 bases; bases outside gene matches: 6. The DNA of the CDR3 is TGTGCCAGCAACAGGGGGGAATTCCAGCCCCAGCATTTT. Its translation: CASNRGEFQPQHF.

The chain carries TRBV5-1 and TRBJ2-7, with D perhaps TRBD1 (6 bases). CDR1 SGHRS and CDR2 YFSETQ come from the germline V gene. The CDR3 runs to 13 residues. V was pared by 2 bases and J by 5 bases, with 11 bases between. CDR3 protein: CASSFSQGNEQYF. The CDR3 region has the DNA TGCGCCAGCAGCTTCTCACAGGGAAACGAGCAGTACTTC. The full variable domain, its missing parts supplied by reference TRBV5-1 and TRBJ2-7, is KAGVTQTPRYLIKTRGQQVTLSCSPISGHRSVSWYQQTPGQGLQFLFEYFSETQRNKGNFPGRFSGRQFSNSRSEMNVSTLELGDSALYLCASSFSQGNEQYFGPGTRLTVT.

This clone was seen once. The chain links TRBV7-2 to TRBJ1-4, with D possibly matching TRBD1 (5 bases). Germline values: CDR1 SGHTA, CDR2 FQGNSA. V was cut by 3 bases and J by 7 bases, with 18 bases left in between. There are 16 residues in the CDR3. CDR3 bases: TGTGCCAGCAGCTTCTCGCAGGGAGGGTTCGTTGAAAAACTGTTTTTT. Translating gives CASSFSQGGFVEKLFF.

V is TRBV9 and J is TRBJ1-2; 8 bases are shared with TRBD1. Trimming cost V 0 bases and J 7 bases; bases outside gene matches: 14. Per germline, CDR1 SGDLS and CDR2 YYNGEE. The CDR3 length is 17 residues. The CDR3 loop is CASSVDSGQGSILGYTF. The CDR3 DNA reads TGTGCCAGCAGCGTAGATAGTGGACAGGGAAGTATACTTGGCTACACCTTC.

V is TRBV3-1 (or the pseudogene TRBV3-2) and J is TRBJ2-3; D is unclear. The CDR3 totals 15 residues. Germline assignment: CDR1 LGHDT and CDR2 YNNKEL (reference sequence). Trimming took 4 bases from V and 0 from J, leaving 11 bases between them. CDR3 coding DNA: TGTGCCAGCAGCCGTATGCCTACTAGCACAGATACGCAGTATTTT. Translating it yields CASSRMPTSTDTQYF.

The V gene is TRBV7-3, the J gene TRBJ1-4, with D tentatively TRBD1 (5 bases). Germline V CDR1 and CDR2: SGHTA, FQGTGA. Trimming pared 5 bases from V and 0 bases from J, leaving 16 bases between. The CDR3 extends over 17 amino acids. CDR3 DNA: TGTGCCAGCAGCCAAACCGGACAACCTGCAACTAATGAAAAACTGTTTTTT. It yields the protein CASSQTGQPATNEKLFF.

The V and J genes are TRBV28 and TRBJ2-1; D unresolved. The CDR3 is 14 amino acids. Trimming took off 1 base at V and 4 bases at J, with 8 bases between the two ends. Germline-derived CDR1 and CDR2 are MDHEN and SYDVKM. The CDR3 here is CASSLSVLYNEQFF. The DNA for the CDR3 is TGTGCCAGCAGTTTATCGGTCCTATACAATGAGCAGTTCTTC. Drawing the rest from reference TRBV28 and TRBJ2-1, the complete variable domain is DVKVTQSSRYLVKRTGEKVFLECVQDMDHENMFWYRQDPGLGLRLIYFSYDVKMKEKGDIPEGYSVSREKKERFSLILESASTNQTSMYLCASSLSVLYNEQFFGPGTRLTVL.

The rearrangement uses TRBV6-5 and TRBJ2-5, with D maybe TRBD1 (6 bases). The germline V gene has CDR1 MNHEY and CDR2 SVGAGI. V lost 0 bases and J lost 5, with 16 bases in between. CDR3 length: 16 amino acids. The CDR3 DNA is TGTGCCAGCAGTTACTCACAAGGACAGACCGTGGAGACCCAGTACTTC. Protein product: CASSYSQGQTVETQYF.

The genes are TRBV5-1 and TRBJ2-1; a possible D gene is TRBD2 (5 bases). This CDR3 is 14 amino acids long. V was trimmed by 2 bases and J by 4 bases, leaving 10 bases between them. Germline CDR1 reads SGHRS; CDR2 reads YFSETQ. The CDR3 is CASSLRAAYNEQFF. Here the CDR3 DNA reads TGCGCCAGCAGCTTACGAGCGGCTTACAATGAGCAGTTCTTC.

The chain uses TRBV9 and TRBJ1-3; possibly TRBD1 for D (6 bases). Germline CDR1 reads SGDLS; CDR2 reads YYNGEE. This CDR3 has 14 residues. V lost 0 bases, J lost 4 bases, and 8 bases lay in between. DNA for the CDR3: TGTGCCAGCAGCGTAGAAACAGGGGGAAACACCATATATTTT. Amino acid sequence: CASSVETGGNTIYF.

The genes are TRBV6-5 and TRBJ2-7; perhaps TRBD2 as D (6 bases). Per germline, CDR1 MNHEY and CDR2 SVGAGI. CDR3 length equals 14 residues. The V end was cut by 2 bases, the J end by 2 bases, with 10 bases between. The CDR3 DNA follows: TGTGCCAGCAGTTACCGGAGGGGCGCCTACGAGCAGTACTTC. It is translated as CASSYRRGAYEQYF.

V and J are TRBV24-1 and TRBJ2-1; a weak D match, TRBD1 (6 bases). The V end was cut by 8 bases, the J end by 12 bases, with 22 bases between. Germline V gene data show CDR1 as KGHDR and CDR2 as SFDVKD. This CDR3 has 14 amino acids. This CDR3 is CATNDPDDSTGQFF. CDR3 in DNA: TGTGCCACCAATGACCCAGATGATTCGACAGGGCAGTTCTTC.

V usage is TRBV14 and J usage is TRBJ1-3; 7 nucleotides agree with TRBD1. CDR3 length: 15 amino acids. The germline V gene has CDR1 SGHDN and CDR2 FVKESK. After removal of 6 bases from V and 2 bases from J, the junction contained 7 bases not matched to a gene. This CDR3 reads CASRSQGVAGNTIYF. In DNA, the CDR3 is TGTGCCAGCAGGAGCCAGGGGGTTGCTGGAAACACCATATATTTT.

The J gene is TRBJ2-1, the V gene TRBV14, with TRBD2 as a possible D gene (6 bases). The length of the CDR3 is 14 residues. Germline V CDR1 and CDR2: SGHDN, FVKESK. Trimming stripped 3 bases from V and 6 bases from J, with 12 bases between. CDR3 coding DNA: TGTGCCAGCAGCCAGGGGGGTCGGGGCAATGAGCAGTTCTTC. Its protein is CASSQGGRGNEQFF. Complete variable domain (other parts from reference TRBV14 and TRBJ2-1): EAGVTQFPSHSVIEKGQTVTLRCDPISGHDNLYWYRRVMGKEIKFLLHFVKESKQDESGMPNNRFLAERTGGTYSTLKVQPAELEDSGVYFCASSQGGRGNEQFFGPGTRLTVL.